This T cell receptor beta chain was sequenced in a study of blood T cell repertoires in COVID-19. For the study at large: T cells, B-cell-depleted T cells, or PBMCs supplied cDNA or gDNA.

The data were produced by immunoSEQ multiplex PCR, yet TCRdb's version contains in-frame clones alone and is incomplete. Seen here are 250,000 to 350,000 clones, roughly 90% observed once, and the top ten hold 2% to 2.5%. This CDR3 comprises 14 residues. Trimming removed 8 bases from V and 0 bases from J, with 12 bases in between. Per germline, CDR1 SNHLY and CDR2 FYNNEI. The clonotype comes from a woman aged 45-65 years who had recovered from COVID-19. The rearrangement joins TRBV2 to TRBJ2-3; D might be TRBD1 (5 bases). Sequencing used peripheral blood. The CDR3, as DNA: TGTGCCAGCGCCCAGGGAACTAGCACAGATACGCAGTATTTT. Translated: CASAQGTSTDTQYF.